The 22 T cell receptor beta chains below were found in one sample sequenced in a study of T cell repertoires in cytomegalovirus infection (dated by TCRdb to between 2017 and 2020). Which antigens these TCRs recognize remains unknown. TCRdb shows the sequencer as Illumina HiSeq 1500. The public reads were quality trimmed at Q25 with fastp and then assembled into clones with MiXCR by TCRdb, keeping productive beta chains. Rows with one shared CDR3 protein collapse into an entry with the most common genes and DNA. The sample has about 700,000 distinct CDR3 sequences on record, around 35% of them singletons. The ten top clones hold about 18% of the sample. This specimen's treatment or condition label, interpreted: in vitro stimulation with specific CMV peptide epitopes to enrich CMV-specific T cells. The source was cultured PBMCs, collected from culture after CMV antigen stimulation. Every receptor here comes from a human donor in good health (CMV status not recorded). Some clones in this sample may be carry-over from other donors' samples.

This clonotype was picked up many times. Here the CDR3 DNA reads TGTGCCAGCAGTGCCCAGGGGACCGGGGAGCTGTTTTTT. Its protein product is CASSAQGTGELFF. The V call is TRBV2, the J call TRBJ2-2; tentatively, D is TRBD1 (6 bases). With 4 bases removed from V and 5 bases from J, the gap between germline ends came to 8 bases. Germline V gene data show CDR1 as SNHLY and CDR2 as FYNNEI. The CDR3 consists of 13 residues.

The chain combines TRBV4-1 with TRBJ1-4; unclear D gene. Between the trimmed V and J ends, which lost 0 bases and 0 bases, there was a span of 8 bases. The V gene's germline CDR1 is MGHRA and CDR2 YSYEKL. The CDR3 has 16 amino acids. This chain's CDR3 is CASSQDLGTTNEKLFF. The CDR3 DNA reads as TGCGCCAGCAGCCAAGATTTGGGAACAACTAATGAAAAACTGTTTTTT.

The count of this clonotype is one. The genes are TRBV5-1 and TRBJ2-2; TRBD2 matches 11 bases. The CDR3 is 19 amino acids. Germline CDR1 reads SGHRS; CDR2 reads YFSETQ. J lost 3 bases, V lost 3 bases, and 13 bases had no gene match. CDR3 amino acids: CASSSFTSGGPYYTGELFF. The CDR3 DNA reads as TGCGCCAGCAGCTCGTTTACTAGCGGGGGACCATACTACACCGGGGAGCTGTTTTTT.

The chain combines TRBV12-3 or TRBV12-4 with TRBJ2-3; no clear D gene. Trimming took off 3 bases at V and 3 bases at J, with 7 bases between the two ends. The CDR3 has 13 amino acids. DNA of the CDR3: TGTGCCAGCAGTTTTCCTGAAACAGATACGCAGTATTTT. Amino acid sequence: CASSFPETDTQYF.

The chain carries TRBV3-1 and TRBJ2-1; D unresolved. From germline, CDR1 is LGHDT and CDR2 YNNKEL (reference sequence). This CDR3 has 15 residues. V lost 1 base and J 3 bases, leaving 10 bases between the germline ends. The chain's CDR3 is CASSQGFDLYNEQFF. CDR3 nucleotides: TGTGCCAGCAGCCAAGGGTTTGACCTCTACAATGAGCAGTTCTTC.

This chain joins TRBV12-5 and TRBJ1-1; 8 nucleotides agree with TRBD1. Per germline, CDR1 LGHNT and CDR2 FRNRAP. The trim removed 1 base at V and 8 bases at J, leaving 0 bases unmatched. The CDR3 is 12 amino acids. CDR3 protein: CASGLGQGEAFF. CDR3 coding DNA: TGTGCTAGTGGTTTGGGACAGGGGGAAGCTTTCTTT.

This clonotype was observed a handful of times. The chain is built from TRBV24-1 and TRBJ2-1; no firm D call. With 9 bases removed from V and 4 bases from J, the gap between germline ends came to 12 bases. The CDR3 loop spans 13 amino acids. Germline CDR1 KGHDR, CDR2 SFDVKD. The CDR3 nucleotides are TGTGCCACCTCCGTTTACGGGTACAATGAGCAGTTCTTC. Translated, it gives CATSVYGYNEQFF.

CDR3 amino acids: CASSPGLAYQETQYF. The CDR3 region has the DNA TGTGCCAGCAGCCCGGGACTAGCGTACCAAGAGACCCAGTACTTC. The chain employs TRBV27 and TRBJ2-5; 10 bases are a match to TRBD2. Germline V lookup: CDR1 MNHEY, CDR2 SMNVEV (reference sequence). V shed 6 bases and J 0 bases; nucleotides not matched to a gene: 4. The CDR3 runs to 15 residues.

The chain uses TRBV5-5 and TRBJ2-2; 12 bases agree with TRBD2. V was pared by 4 bases and J by 3 bases, with 7 bases of the junction left unmatched. Germline CDR1 SGHKS, CDR2 YYEKEE (reference sequence). This CDR3 is 17 amino acids long. This chain's CDR3 is CASSPGLAGLYTGELFF. CDR3 nucleotides: TGTGCCAGCAGCCCCGGACTAGCGGGATTATACACCGGGGAGCTGTTTTTT.

The chain links TRBV7-8 to TRBJ2-6; D is unresolved. V lost 5 bases, J lost 1 base, and 6 bases lay in between. The CDR3 covers 14 residues. CDR1 and CDR2 from the germline V gene are SGHVS and FQNEAQ. The CDR3 nucleotides read TGTGCCAGCAGCGGCGGATCTGGGGCCAACGTCCTGACTTTC. This encodes CASSGGSGANVLTF.

This clonotype was detected only a few times. The genes are TRBV19 and TRBJ1-5, with D unclear. The CDR3 contains 15 residues. V dropped 5 bases and J dropped 0 bases, with 11 bases sitting between them. The germline V gene encodes CDR1 LNHDA and CDR2 SQIVND (reference sequence). In DNA form, the CDR3 reads TGTGCCAGTAGTCCTTATGGCCTTAGCAATCAGCCCCAGCATTTT. Translated, it gives CASSPYGLSNQPQHF.

The J gene is TRBJ1-1, the V gene TRBV12-3 or TRBV12-4; maybe TRBD1 (6 bases). The CDR3 spans 14 residues. The germline V and J ends were trimmed by 4 bases and 8 bases, with 17 bases remaining between them. CDR3 coding DNA: TGTGCCAGCAGTTACATAACAGGGCTGGAAGAAGCTTTCTTT. Protein sequence: CASSYITGLEEAFF.

This clonotype was detected ten times or more. CDR3 sequence reads: CASSLGGTGVGQPQHF. The CDR3 bases are TGTGCCAGCAGCTTAGGCGGGACAGGGGTCGGTCAGCCCCAGCATTTT. The chain is built from TRBV7-2 and TRBJ1-5, with TRBD1 matching over 10 bases. V was pared by 1 base and J by 6 bases, with 6 bases of the junction left unmatched. Germline V gene lookup returns CDR1 SGHTA and CDR2 FQGNSA. This CDR3 has 16 residues.

This clonotype was observed a few times. V is TRBV7-2 and J is TRBJ1-2; D is possibly TRBD1 (6 bases). Trimming left V 1 base short and J 0 bases short, with 12 bases between. CDR3 length: 16 amino acids. Germline-derived CDR1 and CDR2 are SGHTA and FQGNSA. The DNA for the CDR3 is TGTGCCAGCAGCTTAGTTGGCGGGGGCGCTAACTATGGCTACACCTTC. Translation gives CASSLVGGGANYGYTF.

The chain couples TRBV6-1 to TRBJ1-3; 8 nucleotides match TRBD1. Germline V lookup: CDR1 MNHNS, CDR2 SASEGT. The CDR3 covers 15 residues. The V segment lost 5 bases and the J segment 0 bases; nucleotides outside the gene matches: 3. The CDR3 here is CASSRQGNSGNTIYF. CDR3 in DNA: TGTGCCAGCAGTCGACAGGGGAACTCTGGAAACACCATATATTTT.

This chain links TRBV6-2 or TRBV6-3 with TRBJ1-5; no reliable D call. From germline, CDR1 is MNHEY and CDR2 SVGEGT. Trimming took off 6 bases at V and 2 bases at J, with 14 bases between the two ends. The CDR3 totals 15 residues. CDR3 sequence (DNA): TGTGCCAGCAGCCGACCCGGCTTGGGCAATCAGCCCCAGCATTTT. Its translation: CASSRPGLGNQPQHF.

The table lists this clonotype with a few counts. V and J are TRBV20-1 and TRBJ1-2; 9 positions agree with TRBD1. Germline values: CDR1 DFQATT, CDR2 SNEGSKA (reference sequence). With 6 bases clipped from V and 4 bases from J, the junction kept 3 bases outside the gene matches. The CDR3 has 12 residues. CDR3 nucleotide sequence: TGCAGTGCCTTGACAGGGGGCTATGGCTACACCTTC. Its translation: CSALTGGYGYTF.

This clonotype showed up many times. The chain employs TRBV7-9 and TRBJ1-1; D is unresolved. Trimming removed 1 base at V and 4 bases at J, with 13 bases between. The germline CDR1 and CDR2 sequences are SEHNR and FQNEAQ (reference sequence). The CDR3 is 15 residues long. The CDR3 region is CASSLGNPRFTEAFF. The CDR3 nucleotides read TGTGCCAGCAGCTTAGGTAATCCGAGGTTCACTGAAGCTTTCTTT.

This chain joins TRBV7-2 and TRBJ2-1; D not resolved. Trimming removed 4 bases from V and 14 bases from J, with 6 bases in between. The CDR3 is 9 amino acids. Germline V gives CDR1 SGHTA, CDR2 FQGNSA. This chain's CDR3 is CASSSKEFF. Written as DNA, the CDR3 is TGTGCCAGCAGCTCCAAGGAGTTCTTC.

J is TRBJ2-1 and V is TRBV6-1; the D is unclear. Between the trimmed V and J ends, which lost 2 bases and 4 bases, there was a span of 15 bases. Per germline, CDR1 MNHNS and CDR2 SASEGT. The CDR3 has 16 residues. Here the CDR3 reads CASSEFGFIGYNEQFF. The DNA for the CDR3 is TGTGCCAGCAGTGAATTCGGATTCATAGGTTACAATGAGCAGTTCTTC.

J is TRBJ2-5 and V is TRBV6-6; 9 nucleotides align to TRBD2. The CDR3 is 14 amino acids. The germline CDR1 and CDR2 sequences are MNHNY and SVGAGI (reference sequence). The trim removed 6 bases at V and 3 bases at J, leaving 5 bases unmatched. The DNA of the CDR3 is TGTGCCAGCAGGCCTAGCGGGGCCAAAGAGACCCAGTACTTC. Amino acids: CASRPSGAKETQYF.

The chain recombines TRBV29-1 with TRBJ2-7, with D possibly matching TRBD2 (5 bases). CDR1 is SQVTM and CDR2 is ANQGSEA in the germline V gene. The CDR3 has 12 residues. Trimming took off 1 base at V and 5 bases at J, with 9 bases between the two ends. The CDR3 region has the DNA TGCAGCGTTGAAGCCCCGCGGGACGAGCAGTACTTC. Its translation: CSVEAPRDEQYF.